The T cell receptor (beta chain) described here comes from a study of CD8 T cells in ankylosing spondylitis. TCRdb re-analysed the 5' RACE reads in MiXCR, keeping a single row per CDR3 protein. Of around 91,000 distinct CDR3 sequences detected, 9% appear once; the ten largest clones hold more than 30%. The CDR3 sequence is 15 residues long. The V end was cut by 2 bases, the J end by 4 bases, with 13 bases between. The germline V gene has CDR1 SGDLS and CDR2 YYNGEE. Study findings and constraints: About 8 highly homologous variants made up a TCR beta motif, and this motif appeared characteristic of ankylosing spondylitis blood.

This clonotype was counted ten times or more. Its target is not known. This chain connects TRBV9 to TRBJ2-1; D gene unclear. This sequence originates from a male donor with ankylosing spondylitis. Sequencing was performed on blood, either unsorted or a sorted T cell fraction (not recorded which). The DNA of the CDR3 is TGTGCCAGCAGCGTTTTGAGGAGCCCGTACAATGAGCAGTTCTTC. As protein: CASSVLRSPYNEQFF.